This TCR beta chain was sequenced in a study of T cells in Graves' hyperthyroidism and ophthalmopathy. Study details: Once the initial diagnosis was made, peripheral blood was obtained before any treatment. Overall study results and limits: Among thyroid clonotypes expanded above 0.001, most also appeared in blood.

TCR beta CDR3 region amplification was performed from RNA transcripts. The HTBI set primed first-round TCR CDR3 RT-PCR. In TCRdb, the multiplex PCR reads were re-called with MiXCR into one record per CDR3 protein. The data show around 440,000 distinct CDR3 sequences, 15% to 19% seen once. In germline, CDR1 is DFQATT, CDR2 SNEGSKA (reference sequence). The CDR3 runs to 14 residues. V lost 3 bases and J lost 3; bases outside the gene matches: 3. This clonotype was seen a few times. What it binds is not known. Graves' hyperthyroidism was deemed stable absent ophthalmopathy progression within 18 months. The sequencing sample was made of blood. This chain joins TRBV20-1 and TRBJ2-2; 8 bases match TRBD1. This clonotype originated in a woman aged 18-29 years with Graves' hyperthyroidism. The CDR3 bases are TGCAGTGCTAGCCAGGGGGCGTACACCGGGGAGCTGTTTTTT. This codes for CSASQGAYTGELFF.